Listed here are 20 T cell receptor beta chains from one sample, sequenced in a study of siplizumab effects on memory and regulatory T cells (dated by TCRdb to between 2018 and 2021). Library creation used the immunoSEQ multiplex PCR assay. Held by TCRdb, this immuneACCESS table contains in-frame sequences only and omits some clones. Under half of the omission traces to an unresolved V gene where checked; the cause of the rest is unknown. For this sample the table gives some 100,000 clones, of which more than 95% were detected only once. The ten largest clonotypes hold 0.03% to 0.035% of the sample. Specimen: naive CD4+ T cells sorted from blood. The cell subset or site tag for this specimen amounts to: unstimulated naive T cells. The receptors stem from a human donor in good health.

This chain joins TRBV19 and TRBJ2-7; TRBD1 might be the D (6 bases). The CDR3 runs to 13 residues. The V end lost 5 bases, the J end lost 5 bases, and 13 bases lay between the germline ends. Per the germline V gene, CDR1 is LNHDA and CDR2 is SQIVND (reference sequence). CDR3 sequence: CASSFRHRDEQYF. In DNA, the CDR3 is TGTGCCAGTAGTTTCCGACACAGGGACGAGCAGTACTTC.

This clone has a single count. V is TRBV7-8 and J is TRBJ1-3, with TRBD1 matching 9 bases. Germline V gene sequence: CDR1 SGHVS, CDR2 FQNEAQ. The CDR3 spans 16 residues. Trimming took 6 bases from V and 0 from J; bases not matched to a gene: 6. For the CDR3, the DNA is TGTGCCAGCAGGGCGGACAGGGGCTCCTCTGGAAACACCATATATTTT. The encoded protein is CASRADRGSSGNTIYF.

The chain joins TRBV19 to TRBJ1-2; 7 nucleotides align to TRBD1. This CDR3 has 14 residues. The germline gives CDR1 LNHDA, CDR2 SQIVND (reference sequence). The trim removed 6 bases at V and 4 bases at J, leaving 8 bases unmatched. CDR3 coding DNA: TGTGCCAGTAGAACAGGGGATCCAAGCTATGGCTACACCTTC. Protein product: CASRTGDPSYGYTF.

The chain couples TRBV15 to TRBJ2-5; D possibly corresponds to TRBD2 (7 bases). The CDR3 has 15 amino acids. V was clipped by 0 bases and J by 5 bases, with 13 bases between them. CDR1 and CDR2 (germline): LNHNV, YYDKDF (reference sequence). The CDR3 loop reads CATSREGGGGETQYF. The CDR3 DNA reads TGTGCCACCAGCAGAGAAGGAGGGGGAGGGGAGACCCAGTACTTC.

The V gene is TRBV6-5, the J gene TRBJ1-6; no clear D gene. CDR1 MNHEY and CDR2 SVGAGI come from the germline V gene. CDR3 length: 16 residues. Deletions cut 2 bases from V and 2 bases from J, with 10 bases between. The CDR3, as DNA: TGTGCCAGCAGTTACGACGGCCGTACCTATAATTCACCCCTCCACTTT. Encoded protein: CASSYDGRTYNSPLHF.

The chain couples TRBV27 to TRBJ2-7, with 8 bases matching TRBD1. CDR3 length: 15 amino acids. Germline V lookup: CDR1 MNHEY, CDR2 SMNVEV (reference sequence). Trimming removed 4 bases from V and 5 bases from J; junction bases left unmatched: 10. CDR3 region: CASSSWTGKSDEQYF. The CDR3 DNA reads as TGTGCCAGCAGTTCATGGACAGGGAAGTCGGACGAGCAGTACTTC.

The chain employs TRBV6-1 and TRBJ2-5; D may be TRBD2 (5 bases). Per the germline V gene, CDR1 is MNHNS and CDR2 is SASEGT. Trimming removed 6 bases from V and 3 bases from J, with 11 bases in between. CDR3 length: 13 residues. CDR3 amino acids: CASRGLIKETQYF. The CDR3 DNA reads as TGTGCCAGCAGAGGACTGATAAAAGAGACCCAGTACTTC.

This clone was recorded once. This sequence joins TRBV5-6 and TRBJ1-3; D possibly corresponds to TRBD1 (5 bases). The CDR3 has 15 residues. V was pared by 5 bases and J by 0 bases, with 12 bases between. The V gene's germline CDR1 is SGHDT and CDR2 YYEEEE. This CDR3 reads CASRDTRDSGNTIYF. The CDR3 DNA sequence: TGTGCCAGCAGGGACACACGAGACTCTGGAAACACCATATATTTT.

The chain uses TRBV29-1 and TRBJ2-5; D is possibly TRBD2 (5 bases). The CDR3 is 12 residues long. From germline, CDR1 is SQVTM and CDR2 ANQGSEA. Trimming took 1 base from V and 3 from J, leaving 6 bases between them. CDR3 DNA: TGCAGCGTTGAAGGGGGAGAAGAGACCCAGTACTTC. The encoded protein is CSVEGGEETQYF.

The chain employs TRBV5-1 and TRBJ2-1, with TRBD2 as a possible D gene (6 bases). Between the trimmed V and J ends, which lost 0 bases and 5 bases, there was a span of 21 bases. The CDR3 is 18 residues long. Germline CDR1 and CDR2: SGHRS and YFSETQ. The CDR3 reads CASSLAGATRTIHNEQFF. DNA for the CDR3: TGCGCCAGCAGCTTGGCCGGGGCAACCCGGACTATTCACAATGAGCAGTTCTTC. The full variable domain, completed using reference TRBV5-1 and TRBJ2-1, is KAGVTQTPRYLIKTRGQQVTLSCSPISGHRSVSWYQQTPGQGLQFLFEYFSETQRNKGNFPGRFSGRQFSNSRSEMNVSTLELGDSALYLCASSLAGATRTIHNEQFFGPGTRLTVL.

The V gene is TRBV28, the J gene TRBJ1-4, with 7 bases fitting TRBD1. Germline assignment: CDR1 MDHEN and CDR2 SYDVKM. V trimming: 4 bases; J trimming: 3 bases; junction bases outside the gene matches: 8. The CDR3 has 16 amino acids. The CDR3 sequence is CASSSPRGTANEKLFF. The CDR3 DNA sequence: TGTGCCAGCAGTTCCCCCCGCGGGACAGCTAATGAAAAACTGTTTTTT.

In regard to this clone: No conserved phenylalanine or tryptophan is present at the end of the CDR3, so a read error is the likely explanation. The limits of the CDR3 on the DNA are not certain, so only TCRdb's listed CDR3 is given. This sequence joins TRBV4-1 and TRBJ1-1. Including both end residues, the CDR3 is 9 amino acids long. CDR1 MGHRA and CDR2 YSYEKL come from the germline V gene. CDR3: CASSDQPEI.

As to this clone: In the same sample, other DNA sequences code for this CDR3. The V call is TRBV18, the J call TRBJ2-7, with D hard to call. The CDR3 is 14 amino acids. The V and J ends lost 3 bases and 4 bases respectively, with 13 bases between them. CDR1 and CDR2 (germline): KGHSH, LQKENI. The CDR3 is CASSPVGLGYEQYF. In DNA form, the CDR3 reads TGTGCCAGCTCACCTGTGGGTTTGGGATACGAGCAGTACTTC.

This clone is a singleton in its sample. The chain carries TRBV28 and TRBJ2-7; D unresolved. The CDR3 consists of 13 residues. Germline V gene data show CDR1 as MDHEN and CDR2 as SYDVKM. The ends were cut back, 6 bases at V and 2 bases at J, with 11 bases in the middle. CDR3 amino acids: CASSPGRPYEQYF. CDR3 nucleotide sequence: TGTGCCAGCAGCCCCGGACGACCCTACGAGCAGTACTTC.

CDR3 loop: CASSPQGMGTEAFF. CDR3 sequence (DNA): TGTGCCAGCTCACCCCAGGGCATGGGCACTGAAGCTTTCTTT. V and J are TRBV18 and TRBJ1-1; tentatively, D is TRBD1 (5 bases). This CDR3 spans 14 amino acids. CDR1 is KGHSH, CDR2 LQKENI, per germline. V lost 3 bases and J lost 4, with 12 bases in between.

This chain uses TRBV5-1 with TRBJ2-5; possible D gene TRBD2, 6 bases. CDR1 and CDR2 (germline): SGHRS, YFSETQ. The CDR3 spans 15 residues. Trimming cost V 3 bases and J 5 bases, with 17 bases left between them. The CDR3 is CASSSRVGGLETQYF. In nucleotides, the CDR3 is TGCGCCAGCAGCTCCCGAGTTGGAGGGCTCGAGACCCAGTACTTC.

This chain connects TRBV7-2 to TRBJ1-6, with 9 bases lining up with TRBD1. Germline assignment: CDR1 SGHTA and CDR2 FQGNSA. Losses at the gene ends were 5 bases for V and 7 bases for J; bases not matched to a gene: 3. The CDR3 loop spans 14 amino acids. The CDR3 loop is CASSRDRENSPLHF. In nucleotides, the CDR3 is TGTGCCAGCAGCCGGGACAGGGAGAATTCACCCCTCCACTTT.

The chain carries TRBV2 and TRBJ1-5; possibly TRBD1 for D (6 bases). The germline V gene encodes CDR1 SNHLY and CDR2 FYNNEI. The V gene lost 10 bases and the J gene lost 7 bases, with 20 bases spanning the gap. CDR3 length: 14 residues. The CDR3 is CANPRQGRKQPQHF. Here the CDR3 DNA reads TGTGCCAACCCCCGGCAGGGGCGAAAGCAGCCCCAGCATTTT.

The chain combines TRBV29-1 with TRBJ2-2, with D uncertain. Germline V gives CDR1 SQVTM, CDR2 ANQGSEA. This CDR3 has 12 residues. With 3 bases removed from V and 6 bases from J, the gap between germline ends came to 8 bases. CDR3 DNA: TGCAGCGTTGACCGCGAATCCGGGGAGCTGTTTTTT. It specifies CSVDRESGELFF.

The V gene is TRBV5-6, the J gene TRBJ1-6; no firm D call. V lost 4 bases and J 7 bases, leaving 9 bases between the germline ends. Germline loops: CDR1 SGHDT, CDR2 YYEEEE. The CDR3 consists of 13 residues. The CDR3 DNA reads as TGTGCCAGCAGCCCAGGAGGGAATTCACCCCTCCACTTT. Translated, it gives CASSPGGNSPLHF. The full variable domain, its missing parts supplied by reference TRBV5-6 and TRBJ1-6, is DAGVTQSPTHLIKTRGQQVTLRCSPKSGHDTVSWYQQALGQGPQFIFQYYEEEERQRGNFPDRFSGHQFPNYSSELNVNALLLGDSALYLCASSPGGNSPLHFGNGTRLTVT.